The 25 T cell receptor beta chains reported below all come from one sample, sequenced in a study of cytomegalovirus exposure and HLA in healthy donors. PCR primers comprised 60 Vbeta and 13 Jbeta primers. Libraries were prepared by immunoSEQ multiplex PCR; TCRdb keeps only in-frame clonotypes and omits some of them. The sample has under 150,000 clones; more than 80% are singletons. Source material: PBMCs. These receptor sequences come from a woman aged 40 to 50 in good health and CMV-seropositive.

The chain links TRBV6-5 to TRBJ1-1; D is possibly TRBD1 (5 bases). Germline V gene sequence: CDR1 MNHEY, CDR2 SVGAGI. The ends were cut back, 7 bases at V and 5 bases at J, with 17 bases in the middle. This CDR3 has 14 residues. The CDR3 DNA reads TGTGCCAGCACGGAGCCAGGGTCAGTAACTGAAGCTTTCTTT. It yields the protein CASTEPGSVTEAFF.

V gene TRBV7-9 combines with J gene TRBJ1-2; D is perhaps TRBD1 (5 bases). CDR1 and CDR2 from the germline V gene are SEHNR and FQNEAQ (reference sequence). The CDR3 has 14 residues. V was pared by 1 base and J by 4 bases, with 10 bases between. The CDR3, as DNA: TGTGCCAGCAGCTTAGGACAGTCACTCTATGGCTACACCTTC. It translates to CASSLGQSLYGYTF.

This chain uses TRBV6-1 with TRBJ2-5; TRBD1 agrees at 8 bases. The CDR3 covers 15 residues. The ends lost 5 bases at V and 1 base at J; junction bases unmatched: 6. Germline CDR1 and CDR2: MNHNS and SASEGT. The CDR3: CASSIQGGIQETQYF. In DNA form, the CDR3 reads TGTGCCAGCAGTATACAGGGGGGTATCCAAGAGACCCAGTACTTC.

The chain carries TRBV5-4 and TRBJ2-7; 7 nucleotides match TRBD2. V dropped 2 bases and J dropped 7; count of bases not matched to a gene: 9. The CDR3 covers 14 residues. Germline V gene data show CDR1 as SGHNT and CDR2 as YYREEE (reference sequence). The CDR3 DNA reads as TGTGCCAGCAGCTTAAGTATCAAGGGAGGGGAGCAGTACTTC. It translates to CASSLSIKGGEQYF.

This clone has a single count. The chain uses TRBV7-2 and TRBJ2-3; 14 bases fit TRBD2. The CDR3 runs 16 residues. Germline values: CDR1 SGHTA, CDR2 FQGNSA. J gave up 6 bases and V 5 bases, and 7 bases lay outside the gene matches. CDR3 coding DNA: TGTGCCAGCAGCCTCAGACTAGCGGGGGGGCCTGATACGCAGTATTTT. Its protein is CASSLRLAGGPDTQYF.

V is TRBV27 and J is TRBJ2-1, with 10 positions matching TRBD2. This CDR3 has 14 amino acids. Trimming took 6 bases from V and 7 from J; bases not matched to a gene: 6. CDR1 MNHEY and CDR2 SMNVEV come from the germline V gene (reference sequence). The CDR3 DNA reads as TGTGCCAGCAGGGTTAGCGGGGGGAGGAATGAGCAGTTCTTC. Translated, it gives CASRVSGGRNEQFF.

The genes are TRBV5-1 and TRBJ2-3; 14 positions agree with TRBD2. V gave up 0 bases and J gave up 1 base; unmatched junction bases: 7. Germline assignment: CDR1 SGHRS and CDR2 YFSETQ. CDR3 length equals 19 residues. For the CDR3, the DNA is TGCGCCAGCAGCTTGGTGGGACTAGCGGGAGTAGGTGGCACAGATACGCAGTATTTT. Its protein is CASSLVGLAGVGGTDTQYF. Looking up the rest from reference TRBV5-1 and TRBJ2-3 gives the full variable domain: KAGVTQTPRYLIKTRGQQVTLSCSPISGHRSVSWYQQTPGQGLQFLFEYFSETQRNKGNFPGRFSGRQFSNSRSEMNVSTLELGDSALYLCASSLVGLAGVGGTDTQYFGPGTRLTVL.

The chain couples TRBV15 to TRBJ2-5; TRBD1 matches at 10 bases. The germline CDR1 and CDR2 sequences are LNHNV and YYDKDF (reference sequence). V was pared by 5 bases and J by 4 bases, with 4 bases of the junction left unmatched. This CDR3 spans 14 amino acids. The CDR3 DNA is TGTGCCACCAGCGCCCGGACAGGGGGAGAGACCCAGTACTTC. Amino acids: CATSARTGGETQYF.

Only a few counts were recorded for this clone. V and J are TRBV5-6 and TRBJ2-1, with 11 bases matching TRBD2. Germline trimming cut 4 bases from V and 1 base from J; bases unmatched to any gene: 4. Germline-derived CDR1 and CDR2 are SGHDT and YYEEEE. This CDR3 comprises 16 residues. This CDR3 reads CASSRTSGPSYNEQFF. For the CDR3, the DNA is TGTGCCAGCAGCCGGACTAGCGGGCCTTCCTACAATGAGCAGTTCTTC.

This clone showed up just once. The chain uses TRBV15 and TRBJ2-1, with 7 bases aligning to TRBD2. Germline CDR1 and CDR2: LNHNV and YYDKDF (reference sequence). The CDR3 extends over 21 amino acids. The trim removed 5 bases at V and 0 bases at J, leaving 22 bases unmatched. CDR3 residues: CATSGASMGLAESSSYNEQFF. CDR3 coding DNA: TGTGCCACCAGCGGAGCCAGCATGGGGCTAGCGGAGTCCAGCTCCTACAATGAGCAGTTCTTC.

The chain uses TRBV25-1 and TRBJ1-2; no definite D call. This CDR3 region has 14 residues. Germline V gene sequence: CDR1 MGHDK, CDR2 SYGVNS. The ends were cut back, 6 bases at V and 2 bases at J, with 13 bases in the middle. This CDR3 is CASRGRTANYGYTF. The CDR3 coding sequence is TGTGCCAGCAGGGGGAGGACGGCGAACTATGGCTACACCTTC.

The chain couples TRBV2 to TRBJ1-6; D unclear. Germline CDR1 and CDR2: SNHLY and FYNNEI. There are 13 residues in the CDR3. The V gene lost 0 bases and the J gene lost 10 bases, with 7 bases spanning the gap. The CDR3 region has the DNA TGTGCCAGCAGTGAAGCGCAGGCCTCACCCCTCCACTTT. Its protein is CASSEAQASPLHF.

The chain combines TRBV29-1 with TRBJ2-1; 8 bases line up with TRBD2. V was pared by 3 bases and J by 7 bases, with 17 bases of the junction left unmatched. Germline V gene data show CDR1 as SQVTM and CDR2 as ANQGSEA. There are 17 residues in the CDR3. The CDR3 protein is CSVEGGARERERNEQFF. The CDR3 coding sequence is TGCAGCGTTGAGGGAGGGGCAAGGGAGCGGGAGAGGAATGAGCAGTTCTTC.

DNA for the CDR3: TGTGCTAGTGGTTTGGTACCACCCGGAGGTGGGGAAGACTATGGCTACACCTTC. Translation gives CASGLVPPGGGEDYGYTF. The chain combines TRBV12-5 with TRBJ1-2; no definite D call. In germline, CDR1 is LGHNT, CDR2 FRNRAP. Trimming cost V 0 bases and J 3 bases, with 20 bases left between them. The CDR3 spans 18 residues.

The CDR3 protein is CASSGSSRGYEQYF. In nucleotides, the CDR3 is TGTGCCAGCAGTGGGTCTTCTAGGGGCTACGAGCAGTACTTC. The V and J genes are TRBV25-1 and TRBJ2-7; D might be TRBD1 (5 bases). V lost 4 bases, J lost 3 bases, and 13 bases lay in between. The CDR3 runs 14 residues. The germline V gene has CDR1 MGHDK and CDR2 SYGVNS.

The chain is built from TRBV7-4 and TRBJ2-3, with TRBD2 identical over 7 bases. With 5 bases clipped from V and 1 base from J, the junction kept 15 bases outside the gene matches. The V gene's germline CDR1 is SGHVT and CDR2 SQSDAQ. This CDR3 comprises 18 residues. CDR3 sequence reads: CASSQLRIGGGGTDTQYF. The CDR3 coding sequence is TGTGCCAGCAGCCAATTGAGGATCGGCGGGGGAGGCACAGATACGCAGTATTTT.

The chain is built from TRBV19 and TRBJ1-1; D is unclear. Per germline, CDR1 LNHDA and CDR2 SQIVND (reference sequence). Trimming took 4 bases from V and 0 from J, leaving 12 bases between them. The CDR3 length is 15 residues. CDR3 nucleotide sequence: TGTGCCAGTAGTAAGCCGGGTACTCTGAACACTGAAGCTTTCTTT. The encoded protein is CASSKPGTLNTEAFF.

The rearrangement uses TRBV6-1 and TRBJ1-3; the D is unclear. Germline loops: CDR1 MNHNS, CDR2 SASEGT. The CDR3 length is 19 residues. Trimming left V 0 bases short and J 0 bases short, with 18 bases between. This CDR3 reads CASSEALPFGVGSGNTIYF. The CDR3 DNA reads TGTGCCAGCAGTGAAGCGCTTCCTTTCGGGGTGGGCTCTGGAAACACCATATATTTT.

The chain couples TRBV28 to TRBJ1-6, with no clear D. V lost 7 bases to trimming and J lost 7 bases, with 17 bases between them. Germline V gene sequence: CDR1 MDHEN, CDR2 SYDVKM. The CDR3 has 15 amino acids. The CDR3 nucleotides are TGTGCCAGCATCGGAGTCGGTCTGGCCAATTCACCCCTCCACTTT. It specifies CASIGVGLANSPLHF.

A few counts support this clone. The CDR3 region is CASSQAVLGFAAKNIQYF. In nucleotides, the CDR3 is TGCGCCAGCAGCCAAGCTGTTCTCGGGTTTGCGGCCAAAAACATTCAGTACTTC. The chain employs TRBV4-3 and TRBJ2-4; D is undetermined. Germline-derived CDR1 and CDR2 are LGHNA and YSLEER. V was pared by 1 base and J by 1 base, with 17 bases between. The CDR3 has 18 residues.

This clone came up once. This rearrangement joins TRBV7-9 to TRBJ1-2; D is possibly TRBD1 (6 bases). CDR3 length equals 14 residues. The germline V and J ends were trimmed by 0 bases and 5 bases, with 10 bases remaining between them. Germline V gene sequence: CDR1 SEHNR, CDR2 FQNEAQ (reference sequence). DNA of the CDR3: TGTGCCAGCAGCTTAGCGGGGGCAGAATATGGCTACACCTTC. It translates to CASSLAGAEYGYTF.

The rearrangement joins TRBV7-9 to TRBJ1-3; tentatively, D is TRBD1 (6 bases). The CDR3 spans 16 residues. CDR1 is SEHNR and CDR2 is FQNEAQ in the germline V gene (reference sequence). Trimming took 4 bases from V and 5 from J, leaving 18 bases between them. As DNA, the CDR3 is TGTGCCAGCAGCTCGGCCCAGGGGAGAGTGCGAAACACCATATATTTT. Encoded protein: CASSSAQGRVRNTIYF.

The chain uses TRBV6-6 and TRBJ2-5, with TRBD2 identical over 7 bases. Germline CDR1 MNHNY, CDR2 SVGAGI (reference sequence). The length of the CDR3 is 14 residues. V was pared by 0 bases and J by 5 bases, with 3 bases of the junction left unmatched. The CDR3 nucleotides are TGTGCCAGCAGTTACTCTGGCGGGAGTGAGACCCAGTACTTC. This translates into CASSYSGGSETQYF.

This chain joins TRBV19 and TRBJ2-1, with TRBD2 identical over 10 bases. The CDR3 has 15 amino acids. V shed 5 bases, J shed 9 bases, and the junction held 10 bases outside the gene matches. Germline-derived CDR1 and CDR2 are LNHDA and SQIVND (reference sequence). The CDR3 reads CASSPYPERGGEQFF. DNA of the CDR3: TGTGCCAGTAGTCCCTATCCGGAGCGGGGGGGTGAGCAGTTCTTC.

The chain has TRBV14 and TRBJ1-1; tentatively, D is TRBD1 (5 bases). CDR1 and CDR2 from the germline V gene are SGHDN and FVKESK. The CDR3 totals 13 residues. The ends were cut back, 3 bases at V and 4 bases at J, with 9 bases in the middle. CDR3 residues: CASSHRGSTEAFF. In DNA form, the CDR3 reads TGTGCCAGCAGCCACCGGGGGAGCACTGAAGCTTTCTTT.